This T cell receptor beta chain was obtained from a study of cytomegalovirus exposure and HLA in healthy donors. Of note for this clone: What it recognizes is unknown. The junction differs from germline at one of its ends, possibly a read error.

The germline V gene encodes CDR1 SEHNR and CDR2 FQNEAQ (reference sequence). The CDR3 loop spans 12 amino acids. The PCR contained 60 Vbeta and 13 Jbeta primers. In the original analysis: There were around 77 million unique TCR beta chains by a later count, and approximately 12 million of them were shared. The protocol was immunoSEQ multiplex PCR, while the TCRdb copy is restricted to in-frame clones and leaves out a portion. V and J calls and clone size are as listed in that table; D and trimming were resolved from the DNA. The sample yields over 200,000 clones, around 76% seen once. General study points: High specificity and sensitivity for cytomegalovirus status were reported for the classifier. A later analysis linked a missense variant in DCLRE1C to the trimming of TCR beta V and J genes.

This TCR came from a woman aged 35 to 49 in good health and CMV-seropositive. The V gene is TRBV7-9, the J gene TRBJ1-1; D is unclear. Sequencing used PBMCs. CDR3 in DNA: TGTTCCAGCAGCTTATCTTCCCAAATTCGAACATTT. Protein: CSSSLSSQIRTF.